One sample yielded the 21 T cell receptor beta chains listed below, sequenced in a study of OX40 agonist ivuxolimab in advanced cancers. Only in-frame clones appear in the TCRdb table, and some are missing; sequencing was by immunoSEQ multiplex PCR. Here the sample spans 85,000 to 130,000 clones, over 75% being singletons. The specimen comprised CD4+ or CD8+ T cells sorted from blood, sampled in a trial of the OX40 agonist ivuxolimab. Source of these receptors: an adult with an advanced solid tumor such as melanoma, head and neck, liver or kidney cancer.

CDR3 residues: CASSLGQINEKLFF. In nucleotides, the CDR3 is TGCGCCAGCAGCTTGGGACAGATTAATGAAAAACTGTTTTTT. The chain recombines TRBV5-1 with TRBJ1-4; weak D call: TRBD1 (5 bases). V was trimmed by 0 bases and J by 4 bases, leaving 7 bases between them. Per the germline V gene, CDR1 is SGHRS and CDR2 is YFSETQ. The CDR3 runs to 14 residues.

The rearrangement links TRBV5-8 to TRBJ2-2; unclear D gene. Germline CDR1 and CDR2: SGHTS and YDEGEE. The CDR3 totals 12 residues. Trimming left V 0 bases short and J 7 bases short, with 4 bases between. In DNA, the CDR3 is TGTGCCAGCAGCTTGGATGGCGGGGAGCTGTTTTTT. This gives the protein CASSLDGGELFF. The complete variable domain, with remaining parts taken from reference TRBV5-8 and TRBJ2-2, reads EAGVTQSPTHLIKTRGQQATLRCSPISGHTSVYWYQQALGLGLQFLLWYDEGEERNRGNFPPRFSGRQFPNYSSELNVNALELEDSALYLCASSLDGGELFFGEGSRLTVL.

The V gene is TRBV7-2, the J gene TRBJ2-1; TRBD2 aligns across 10 bases. Per germline, CDR1 SGHTA and CDR2 FQGNSA. This CDR3 comprises 15 residues. V was clipped by 0 bases and J by 8 bases; unmatched bases: 4. The chain's CDR3 is CASSLAGLAGDEQFF. CDR3 DNA sequence: TGTGCCAGCAGCTTAGCCGGGCTAGCGGGAGATGAGCAGTTCTTC.

The chain carries TRBV28 and TRBJ2-2; TRBD2 matches 7 bases. The CDR3 has 18 amino acids. V dropped 2 bases and J dropped 4; count of bases not matched to a gene: 13. In germline, CDR1 is MDHEN, CDR2 SYDVKM. The CDR3 DNA is TGTGCCAGCAGTTTAGGAAGGAGGCTAGCGGTTACCACCGGGGAGCTGTTTTTT. It codes for CASSLGRRLAVTTGELFF.

The V and J genes are TRBV5-4 and TRBJ2-1; 10 bases agree with TRBD2. Germline V lookup: CDR1 SGHNT, CDR2 YYREEE (reference sequence). The V and J ends lost 4 bases and 7 bases, in that order; junction bases with no gene match: 11. The CDR3 covers 16 residues. Written as DNA, the CDR3 is TGTGCCAGCAGCCCTTCCCTAGCGGGAGTGGGAAATGAGCAGTTCTTC. Translating it yields CASSPSLAGVGNEQFF.

The rearrangement uses TRBV19 and TRBJ2-6; 7 bases align to TRBD1. With 6 bases clipped from V and 0 bases from J, the junction kept 11 bases outside the gene matches. Germline loops: CDR1 LNHDA, CDR2 SQIVND (reference sequence). The CDR3 is made up of 18 amino acids. In nucleotides, the CDR3 is TGTGCCAGTAGGGCCCGAGGACAGGAGATCTCTGGGGCCAACGTCCTGACTTTC. Translating gives CASRARGQEISGANVLTF.

This chain joins TRBV5-1 and TRBJ2-6; 11 nucleotides align to TRBD2. This CDR3 is built from 18 residues. J lost 2 bases, V lost 4 bases, and 8 bases had no gene match. Germline V gene data show CDR1 as SGHRS and CDR2 as YFSETQ. The CDR3 loop reads CASSLPRLAGPGANVLTF. The CDR3 nucleotides are TGCGCCAGCAGCCTGCCGAGACTAGCGGGACCTGGGGCCAACGTCCTGACTTTC.

The chain has TRBV5-1 and TRBJ1-1; D is undetermined. The V gene's germline CDR1 is SGHRS and CDR2 YFSETQ. The ends were cut back, 1 base at V and 6 bases at J, with 13 bases in the middle. This CDR3 region has 14 residues. CDR3 nucleotide sequence: TGCGCCAGCAGCTTGAAACAACTTGGGGCTGAAGCTTTCTTT. This encodes CASSLKQLGAEAFF.

The chain joins TRBV5-1 to TRBJ1-1; tentatively, D is TRBD1 (6 bases). Trimming took off 2 bases at V and 2 bases at J, with 13 bases between the two ends. The CDR3 consists of 15 residues. Germline-derived CDR1 and CDR2 are SGHRS and YFSETQ. The CDR3 coding sequence is TGCGCCAGCAGCTTATTCGGGACACCCAACACTGAAGCTTTCTTT. This encodes CASSLFGTPNTEAFF. Based on the CDR3 plus reference TRBV5-1 and TRBJ1-1, the full variable domain is KAGVTQTPRYLIKTRGQQVTLSCSPISGHRSVSWYQQTPGQGLQFLFEYFSETQRNKGNFPGRFSGRQFSNSRSEMNVSTLELGDSALYLCASSLFGTPNTEAFFGQGTRLTVV.

The chain has TRBV5-6 and TRBJ2-2; 7 bases agree with TRBD2. The CDR3 has 19 residues. CDR1 and CDR2 (germline): SGHDT, YYEEEE. V shed 3 bases, J shed 1 base, and the junction held 15 bases outside the gene matches. DNA for the CDR3: TGTGCCAGCAGCTCCCCCCGGCTGGCGGGAGTGAGGAACACCGGGGAGCTGTTTTTT. Translation: CASSSPRLAGVRNTGELFF.

The chain recombines TRBV10-3 with TRBJ1-1; the D is unclear. The CDR3 covers 13 residues. V lost 6 bases and J 6 bases, leaving 14 bases between the germline ends. CDR1 ENHRY and CDR2 SYGVKD come from the germline V gene. This chain's CDR3 is CAIRGSGASEAFF. For the CDR3, the DNA is TGTGCCATCAGGGGTTCAGGCGCCTCTGAAGCTTTCTTT.

The rearrangement joins TRBV7-9 to TRBJ1-2, with no clear D. This CDR3 has 14 amino acids. Germline V CDR1 and CDR2: SEHNR, FQNEAQ (reference sequence). Trimming pared 3 bases from V and 4 bases from J, leaving 12 bases between. CDR3 sequence: CASSFGESSYGYTF. CDR3 coding DNA: TGTGCCAGCAGCTTTGGGGAAAGTAGCTATGGCTACACCTTC.

This chain connects TRBV6-5 to TRBJ2-6; no clear D. The CDR3 covers 15 residues. V was pared by 2 bases and J by 1 base, with 6 bases between. The germline V gene has CDR1 MNHEY and CDR2 SVGAGI. The CDR3 DNA sequence: TGTGCCAGCAGTTACAGGGAATCTGGGGCCAACGTCCTGACTTTC. This codes for CASSYRESGANVLTF.

The J gene is TRBJ2-1, the V gene TRBV20-1; no definite D call. The CDR3 contains 11 residues. The V end lost 1 base, the J end lost 12 bases, and 10 bases lay between the germline ends. Looked up from germline, CDR1 is DFQATT and CDR2 is SNEGSKA (reference sequence). This chain's CDR3 is CSARGVGRQFF. Written as DNA, the CDR3 is TGCAGTGCTAGAGGGGTGGGTAGGCAGTTCTTC.

The chain combines TRBV5-1 with TRBJ2-2; TRBD1 agrees at 10 bases. The J segment lost 4 bases and the V segment lost 4 bases, leaving 7 bases of the junction unmatched. This CDR3 has 16 residues. Germline-derived CDR1 and CDR2 are SGHRS and YFSETQ. Here the CDR3 DNA reads TGCGCCAGCAGCCCGAGGACAGGGGGTAGCACCGGGGAGCTGTTTTTT. The encoded protein is CASSPRTGGSTGELFF. The whole variable domain, remainder taken from reference TRBV5-1 and TRBJ2-2, is KAGVTQTPRYLIKTRGQQVTLSCSPISGHRSVSWYQQTPGQGLQFLFEYFSETQRNKGNFPGRFSGRQFSNSRSEMNVSTLELGDSALYLCASSPRTGGSTGELFFGEGSRLTVL.

This clone has just a few counts. J is TRBJ2-5 and V is TRBV10-1; 7 nucleotides align to TRBD2. From germline, CDR1 is WNHNN and CDR2 SYGVQD (reference sequence). The CDR3 covers 15 residues. J lost 5 bases, V lost 8 bases, and 14 bases had no gene match. The CDR3 coding sequence is TGCGCCAGCGCCCCCCTAGCGGTGGAGCGGGAGACCCAGTACTTC. The encoded protein is CASAPLAVERETQYF.

Of note for this clone: This same CDR3 is encoded by further DNA sequences in the sample. The rearrangement links TRBV7-2 to TRBJ2-5; D unclear. CDR3 size: 13 residues. Trimming stripped 3 bases from V and 3 bases from J, with 8 bases between. CDR1 and CDR2 from the germline V gene are SGHTA and FQGNSA. The CDR3 nucleotides read TGTGCCAGCAGCTTGGGCGCCAAAGAGACCCAGTACTTC. Translating it yields CASSLGAKETQYF.

The chain recombines TRBV7-2 with TRBJ2-1; TRBD2 matches 10 bases. CDR3 size: 15 residues. Germline V lookup: CDR1 SGHTA, CDR2 FQGNSA. V dropped 1 base and J dropped 6; count of bases not matched to a gene: 3. The CDR3 DNA follows: TGTGCCAGCAGCTTAGGAACTAGCGGGATCAATGAGCAGTTCTTC. Translated: CASSLGTSGINEQFF.

In regard to this clone: A read error may produce the germline difference seen at one junction end. V gene TRBV4-3 combines with J gene TRBJ2-7; no clear D gene. CDR1 is LGHNA and CDR2 is YSLEER in the germline V gene. This CDR3 has 15 amino acids. The CDR3 loop is CAGSQEVTTTREQYF. The CDR3 DNA is TGCGCCGGCAGCCAAGAAGTAACTACCACGAGGGAGCAGTACTTC.

This clone came up once. The rearrangement links TRBV2 to TRBJ1-3, with TRBD1 as a possible D gene (5 bases). This CDR3 region has 14 residues. The germline V and J ends were trimmed by 6 bases and 0 bases, with 9 bases remaining between them. Germline V gene sequence: CDR1 SNHLY, CDR2 FYNNEI. The CDR3 sequence: CASRDSFSGNTIYF. CDR3 bases: TGTGCCAGCAGAGACAGCTTCTCTGGAAACACCATATATTTT. The full variable domain, its missing parts supplied by reference TRBV2 and TRBJ1-3, is EPEVTQTPSHQVTQMGQEVILRCVPISNHLYFYWYRQILGQKVEFLVSFYNNEISEKSEIFDDQFSVERPDGSNFTLKIRSTKLEDSAMYFCASRDSFSGNTIYFGEGSWLTVV.

This chain connects TRBV28 to TRBJ2-7; D not certain. The V gene lost 5 bases and the J gene lost 2 bases, with 7 bases spanning the gap. Germline values: CDR1 MDHEN, CDR2 SYDVKM. This CDR3 comprises 12 residues. The CDR3 region has the DNA TGTGCCAGCAGTGCCCAGACCTACGAGCAGTACTTC. Translating gives CASSAQTYEQYF. Combining the CDR3 with reference TRBV28 and TRBJ2-7 gives the whole variable domain DVKVTQSSRYLVKRTGEKVFLECVQDMDHENMFWYRQDPGLGLRLIYFSYDVKMKEKGDIPEGYSVSREKKERFSLILESASTNQTSMYLCASSAQTYEQYFGPGTRLTVT.